The present TCR beta chain was sequenced within a study of regulatory T cells in long-lasting Graves disease. Study-wide results and caveats: Persistent Graves' patients had lower TCR diversity than newly diagnosed ones.

Libraries of TCR beta came from iRepertoire HTBI primers plus Arm-PCR of CDR3 regions. One entry per CDR3 protein, called by TCRdb with MiXCR from the multiplex PCR reads. Found here are roughly 520,000 distinct CDR3 sequences, around 12% of them singletons; the top ten hold around 10%. Many counts were recorded for this clonotype. Antigen specificity is unknown. CDR3 size: 13 residues. Germline V CDR1 and CDR2: KGHSH, LQKENI. Trimming removed 3 bases from V and 5 bases from J, with 10 bases in between. Time point defined: newly diagnosed GD, antithyroid drugs for less than 3 months. RNA isolated from PBMCs was used to make the TCR library. In addition, the sample was reused for a study of T cells in Graves' hyperthyroidism and ophthalmopathy. Per that study: By a 13 V-J model, ophthalmopathy was set apart from stable hyperthyroidism.

The chain carries TRBV18 and TRBJ1-1, with D possibly matching TRBD1 (6 bases). This TCR was sampled from a woman under 40 with Graves disease. Here the sequenced sample was peripheral blood mononuclear cells (PBMCs), taken at new diagnosis, from a patient treated with antithyroid drugs. DNA for the CDR3: TGTGCCAGCTCACCGGGGGGCGAGACTGAAGCTTTCTTT. Amino acids: CASSPGGETEAFF.